This T cell receptor beta chain was captured by sequencing in a study of Ad26.COV2.S vaccination and SARS-CoV-2 variants (dated by TCRdb to the early 2020s). Broadly, across the study: Vaccine-arm donors came from COV1001, a multicentre, randomized, double-blind, placebo-controlled phase I-IIa trial of Ad26.COV2.S in healthy adults. TCRbeta repertoire sequencing served as the tool for gauging how specific and how broad the SARS-CoV-2-reactive T cell receptors were following Ad26.COV2.S vaccination. The TCR-sequenced set comprised around 30 samples: 19 Ad26.COV2.S vaccine recipients, 5 placebo recipients and 8 SARS-CoV-2 convalescent individuals. Throughout the experiments and outcome assessment, investigators stayed blinded to trial group allocation. Ad26.COV2.S was administered intramuscularly at a dose of 5x10^10 or 1x10^11 viral particles, either as one shot or as two shots given 56 days apart. Trial participants were randomized into five groups of five: low-dose or high-dose Ad26.COV2.S given once or twice, or placebo on both occasions.

TCRbeta CDR3 regions were sequenced with the immunoSEQ Assay. After extraction, genomic DNA underwent amplification by bias-controlled multiplex PCR, followed by high-throughput sequencing. In the paper's pipeline: To quantify the absolute abundance of each unique TCRbeta CDR3 region, sequences were collapsed and filtered. T cell fraction was estimated by normalizing TCRbeta template counts to usable DNA, which was measured by amplifying reference genes present in all nucleated cells. Repertoire TCRs were annotated as SARS-CoV-2-specific when V gene, CDR3 amino acid sequence and J gene were exactly matched to a known reactive TCR set. The reference SARS-CoV-2 TCR set was derived from MIRA and filtered for enrichment in COVID-19-positive ImmuneCODE repertoires, a step that removed public or cross-reactive TCRs. Based on the MIRA antigens, annotated TCRs were further analysed at the level of specific ORF or position within ORF. Breadth was defined as the number of annotated unique rearrangements divided by the total number of unique productive rearrangements, and depth was defined as the summed frequency of the annotated unique rearrangements. Two-sided Wilcoxon rank-sum tests were used to compare TCR breadth between groups. The immuneACCESS repertoire file appears here via TCRdb, limited to in-frame rearrangements. These files lack a portion of the clones; in checked studies, under half of the deficit traces to unresolved V genes, and the cause of the others is not known. V, J and clone size are taken as reported in that table, and D and trimming were inferred from the DNA itself. The sample data list roughly 350,000 clones, and 75% to 90% of these were observed just once. The ten top clones hold about 10% of the sample.

With regard to this clone: Its antigen has not been determined. No base qualities exist here, and no much larger clone lies one base off it.

The meaning of the sample's treatment or condition label: about 20 received Ad26.COV2.S at low or high dose, single or two shots; 5 received placebo; per-sample allocation not given. Repertoires of vaccine and placebo recipients were sequenced from samples collected on day 63 after the first injection. In Cohort 1b, roughly 25 adults aged 18-55 years were enrolled at a single site in Boston, USA, between 29 July and 7 August 2020. Ad26.COV2.S was a replication-incompetent adenovirus type 26 vector that expressed a prefusion-stabilized SARS-CoV-2 spike protein derived from the original Wuhan strain. Overall study outcomes, separate from this receptor: Vaccine and placebo recipients had comparable non-spike TCR breadth, which fits with the vaccine containing only spike. Ad26.COV2.S recipients had higher spike-specific TCR breadth than placebo recipients (P = 0.0014). After vaccination, substantial breadth of spike-specific CD8+ and CD4+ T cell responses was reported. It was noted by the authors that total T cell responses may have been underestimated by the TCR breadth and depth analyses. The study was not powered to compare responses between vaccine doses or regimens.

At the junction V is shortened by 5 bases and J by 4 bases, with 20 bases in between. The germline V gene encodes CDR1 SGHTA and CDR2 FQGNSA. The CDR3 has 16 amino acids, counting the end cysteine and phenylalanine. Only the CDR3 part of the read is kept: 48 bases, read in frame from the first base. The sequencing used peripheral blood, collected in a trial of Ad26.COV2.S vaccine versus placebo. The TCR originated in a person aged 18 to 59 who received the Ad26.COV2.S COVID-19 vaccine or a placebo. The chain is encoded by TRBV7-2 joined to TRBJ1-2; the best D guess is TRBD1, with 5 bases matching. The CDR3 is CASSPGGAGRSYGYTF. The sequence in DNA is TGTGCCAGCAGCCCCGGAGGGGCAGGGAGATCCTATGGCTACACCTTC.